One sample yielded the 2 T cell receptor beta chains listed below, sequenced in a study of prognosis after radiotherapy for stage I lung cancer. Amplification of the TCR beta CDR3 (from genomic DNA) was done by two-round multiplex PCR. Amplification during the initial PCR round employed primers specific to each TRBV and TRBJ gene. TCRdb processed the multiplex PCR reads anew with MiXCR; each CDR3 protein has one entry. The data show about 30,000 distinct CDR3 sequences, with around a third seen just once and roughly an eighth held by the top ten. The specimen was PBMCs, collected before or after stereotactic body radiation therapy (not recorded which). These receptors all stem from a donor over 45 with non-small cell lung cancer.

This clonotype was seen once. This chain connects TRBV5-1 to TRBJ2-7; maybe TRBD2 (6 bases). Trimming pared 0 bases from V and 3 bases from J, leaving 16 bases between. Germline V lookup: CDR1 SGHRS, CDR2 YFSETQ. The CDR3 covers 16 residues. The CDR3 nucleotides read TGCGCCAGCAGCTTGGGGGACTGGGGGTTCGGCTACGAGCAGTACTTC. This translates into CASSLGDWGFGYEQYF.

This clonotype was detected many times. The gene calls are TRBV12-3 or TRBV12-4 and TRBJ1-5; possibly TRBD1 for D (6 bases). V was pared by 3 bases and J by 7 bases, with 16 bases between. The CDR3 consists of 15 residues. The CDR3 spells CASSLGQGQGQPQHF. CDR3 bases: TGTGCCAGCAGTTTGGGGCAGGGGCAGGGGCAGCCCCAGCATTTT.